This TCR beta chain derives from a study of blood T cell repertoires in COVID-19. About the research overall: The samples span acute and convalescent COVID-19 from the United States, Italy and Spain.

Participant age was roughly 18 to 90 years, and participants resided in 25 or so US areas. The study assigned cohorts using participant-reported clinical history. For recovered donors of Cohort 3, there were two negative PCRs, clearance, or symptom resolution. Some clones are missing from TCRdb's copy, which holds only in-frame ones; the method was immunoSEQ multiplex PCR. Of around 450,000 clones detected, about 90% appear once; the ten largest clones hold approximately 0.55%. Sequenced input: PBMCs or T cells enriched from blood (not recorded which). This receptor was obtained from a man aged 18 to 30 who had recovered from COVID-19.

The CDR3 DNA is TGTGCCAGCAGTAGAGACAGGGGTGAGACCCAGTACTTC. This translates into CASSRDRGETQYF. J is TRBJ2-5 and V is TRBV27; 8 nucleotides align to TRBD1. The CDR3 extends over 13 amino acids. Germline V gene sequence: CDR1 MNHEY, CDR2 SMNVEV (reference sequence). The V and J ends lost 5 bases and 5 bases, in that order; junction bases with no gene match: 4.